This T cell receptor beta chain was identified in a study of PD-L1 blockade in urothelial cancer. TCRdb's copy holds only in-frame clones and misses some; the assay was immunoSEQ multiplex PCR. Of 75,000 to 100,000 clones listed, around 78% are singletons. Time point specified: peripheral blood 6 weeks after treatment start. This specimen consisted of PBMCs, obtained around atezolizumab (anti-PD-L1) treatment. The clonotype comes from a man between 65 and 79 years old with urothelial cancer.

The CDR3: CASSPAGTLVKNIQYF. The CDR3 nucleotides read TGTGCCAGCAGTCCGGCAGGCACACTTGTCAAAAACATTCAGTACTTC. J is TRBJ2-4 and V is TRBV7-9, with unresolved D. The CDR3 sequence is 16 residues long. V lost 6 bases to trimming and J lost 3 bases, with 18 bases between them. Germline assignment: CDR1 SEHNR and CDR2 FQNEAQ (reference sequence).